Shown below are 11 T cell receptor beta chains from a single sample sequenced in a study of low-dose radiotherapy and immunotherapy resistance in tumors (dated by TCRdb to between 2020 and 2023). The sequencer listed for this sample is Illumina HiSeq 2500. To make first-strand cDNA, Superscript III was used along with a set of TRAV- and TRBV-specific primers so that both the TCRalpha and TCRbeta chains were covered. TCRs were amplified for 20 to 25 PCR cycles with Phusion, using a constant-region primer paired with the adapter attached to the V primers. TCRdb handled the public reads itself, with Q25 trimming in fastp and clone calling in MiXCR, and kept productive beta chains. Entries that share a CDR3 protein sequence are merged under the most common genes and DNA. The sample table records 35,000 to 45,000 distinct CDR3 sequences; roughly 30% of these occur just once. The top ten clonotypes cover approximately 3.7% of the sample.

The time point label, as the study defines it: before trial treatment. Sequences were derived from PBMCs, sampled before treatment. The receptors come from a male donor with gallbladder cancer.

The count of this clonotype is one. The chain links TRBV30 to TRBJ1-2; 8 nucleotides line up with TRBD1. The junction had 11 bases not matched to a gene; V was cut back by 3 bases and J by 8 bases. The CDR3 has 14 amino acids. Per the germline V gene, CDR1 is GTSNPN and CDR2 is SVGIG (reference sequence). In DNA, the CDR3 is TGTGCCTGGAGGGGGGGCGACAGGGGAGAAGGCTACACCTTC. This sequence encodes CAWRGGDRGEGYTF.

This clonotype has at least ten counts. The chain is built from TRBV11-2 and TRBJ2-5; either TRBD1 or TRBD2 may fit D (6 bases each). The CDR3 contains 18 residues. Germline V CDR1 and CDR2: SGHAT, FQNNGV. The ends were cut back, 1 base at V and 4 bases at J, with 22 bases in the middle. The CDR3 region is CASSLGGSGARVRETQYF. The CDR3 coding sequence is TGTGCCAGCAGCTTAGGGGGCTCGGGGGCGAGGGTTAGAGAGACCCAGTACTTC.

This clonotype came up many times. The J gene is TRBJ1-1, the V gene TRBV25-1; D is unresolved. This CDR3 spans 10 amino acids. With 4 bases removed from V and 7 bases from J, the gap between germline ends came to 4 bases. Germline loops: CDR1 MGHDK, CDR2 SYGVNS. The CDR3, as DNA: TGTGCCAGCAGTGGGGGTGAAGCTTTCTTT. Translating it yields CASSGGEAFF.

This clonotype was counted only a few times. This may arise from a read error, as a much more abundant clone is one base away. The genes are TRBV19 and TRBJ1-6; TRBD1 might be the D (5 bases). CDR3 length equals 11 residues. With 6 bases removed from V and 14 bases from J, the gap between germline ends came to 11 bases. The germline gives CDR1 LNHDA, CDR2 SQIVND (reference sequence). The CDR3 DNA sequence: TGTGCCAGTAGGGCAGGGAGGACCCTCCACTTT. Encoded protein: CASRAGRTLHF.

In this sample, this clonotype turned up many times. The chain recombines TRBV10-3 with TRBJ2-3; D is possibly TRBD1 (6 bases). This CDR3 spans 13 amino acids. V lost 6 bases and J lost 5, with 12 bases in between. Germline CDR1 and CDR2: ENHRY and SYGVKD. CDR3 in DNA: TGTGCCATCAGGGCAGGGGCAGGAGATACGCAGTATTTT. This encodes CAIRAGAGDTQYF.

In regard to this clonotype: A far more abundant clone sits one base away, making this likely a read error. The rearrangement joins TRBV1 to TRBJ2-3; the DNA was not used to check the table's D call, TRBD1. TRBV1 is a pseudogene locus. This CDR3 has 17 residues. The CDR3, as DNA: TGCGCCAGCAGCCAGGGGGAACGCGGGGGGGCGGCAGATACGCAGTTTTTT. Translation: CASSQGERGGAADTQFF.

This chain joins TRBV20-1 and TRBJ2-5; D call uncertain. Germline V gene data show CDR1 as DFQATT and CDR2 as SNEGSKA (reference sequence). The germline V and J ends were trimmed by 6 bases and 2 bases, with 16 bases remaining between them. The CDR3 has 14 residues. CDR3 region: CSASRPDSQETQYF. The CDR3 nucleotides are TGCAGTGCCTCCCGGCCGGATTCTCAAGAGACCCAGTACTTC.

This clonotype was seen at least ten times. The chain recombines TRBV20-1 with TRBJ2-5; TRBD2 agrees at 12 bases. This CDR3 spans 13 amino acids. Trimming took 6 bases from V and 5 from J; bases not matched to a gene: 4. From germline, CDR1 is DFQATT and CDR2 SNEGSKA (reference sequence). This CDR3 reads CSAKLAGGETQYF. The CDR3 coding sequence is TGCAGTGCGAAACTAGCGGGAGGTGAGACCCAGTACTTC.

The V and J genes are TRBV5-4 and TRBJ2-2; 10 bases align to TRBD2. V shed 4 bases, J shed 6 bases, and the junction held 9 bases outside the gene matches. Germline V gene lookup returns CDR1 SGHNT and CDR2 YYREEE (reference sequence). There are 16 residues in the CDR3. The CDR3 bases are TGTGCCAGCAGCCGAGGGGCTAGCGGGAGACCCGGGGAGCTGTTTTTT. Its translation is CASSRGASGRPGELFF.

This clonotype was counted many times. The CDR3 coding sequence is TGTGCCAGCAGCAAGCTGCTAGCGGGAACGGGAGAGACCCAGTACTTC. The encoded protein is CASSKLLAGTGETQYF. This chain links TRBV7-2 with TRBJ2-5; TRBD2 matches 9 bases. CDR1 is SGHTA and CDR2 is FQGNSA in the germline V gene. V was clipped by 5 bases and J by 4 bases; unmatched bases: 11. This CDR3 has 16 amino acids.

This clonotype showed up just a few times. V usage is TRBV29-1 and J usage is TRBJ1-5, with D possibly matching TRBD1 (6 bases). This CDR3 contains 13 residues. V shed 6 bases and J shed 3 bases, with 12 bases lying between them. CDR1 and CDR2 from the germline V gene are SQVTM and ANQGSEA. The DNA of the CDR3 is TGCAGCGTCGGCGGACAGAACAATCAGCCCCAGCATTTT. Protein sequence: CSVGGQNNQPQHF.